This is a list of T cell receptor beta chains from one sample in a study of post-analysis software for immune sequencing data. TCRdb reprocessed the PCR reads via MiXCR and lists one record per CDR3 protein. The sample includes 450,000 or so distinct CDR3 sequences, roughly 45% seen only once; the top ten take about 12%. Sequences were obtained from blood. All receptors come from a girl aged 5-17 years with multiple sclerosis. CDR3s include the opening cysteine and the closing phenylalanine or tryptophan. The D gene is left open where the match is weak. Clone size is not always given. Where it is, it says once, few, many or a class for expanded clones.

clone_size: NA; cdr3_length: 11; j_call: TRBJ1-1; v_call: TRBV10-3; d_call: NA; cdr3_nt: TGTGCCTCGGAGGGGCCCACTGAAGCTTTCTTT; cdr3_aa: CASEGPTEAFF
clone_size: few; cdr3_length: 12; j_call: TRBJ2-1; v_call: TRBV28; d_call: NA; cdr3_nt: TGTGCCAGCAGTTTGATGTCGAATGAGCAGTTCTTC; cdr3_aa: CASSLMSNEQFF
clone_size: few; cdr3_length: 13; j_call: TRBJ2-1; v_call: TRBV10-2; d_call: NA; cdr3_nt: TGCGCCAGCAACCTGGCTCTCGAGGGTGAGCAGTTCTTC; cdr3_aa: CASNLALEGEQFF
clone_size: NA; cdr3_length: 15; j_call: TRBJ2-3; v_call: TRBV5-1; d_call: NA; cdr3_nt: TGCGCCAGCAGCTTGGCGGGGGGCGTGGGAGATACGCAGTATTTT; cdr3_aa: CASSLAGGVGDTQYF
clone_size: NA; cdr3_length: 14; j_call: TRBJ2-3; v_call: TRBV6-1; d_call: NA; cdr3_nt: TGTGCCAGCCGGCGTAGCGGAAGCACAGATACGCAGTATTTT; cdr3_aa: CASRRSGSTDTQYF
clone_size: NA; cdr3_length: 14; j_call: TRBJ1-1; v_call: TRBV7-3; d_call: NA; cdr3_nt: TGTGCCAGCAGCTCCGGGGGGCCGGCCACTGAAGCTTTCTTT; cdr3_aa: CASSSGGPATEAFF
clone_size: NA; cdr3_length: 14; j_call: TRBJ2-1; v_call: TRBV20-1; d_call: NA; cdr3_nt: TGCAGTCCCAGAGACCGGGACTTTTACAATGAGCAGTTCTTC; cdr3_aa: CSPRDRDFYNEQFF
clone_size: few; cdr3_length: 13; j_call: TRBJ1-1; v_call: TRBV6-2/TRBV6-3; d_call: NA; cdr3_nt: TGTGCCAGCAGTTACACTTCGAACACTGAAGCTTTCTTT; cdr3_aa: CASSYTSNTEAFF
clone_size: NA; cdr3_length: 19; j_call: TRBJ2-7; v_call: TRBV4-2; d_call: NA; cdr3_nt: TGTGCCAGCAGCCAAGAGCTTTTAGTTGAAACAGGGCTTTCCTACGAGCAGTACTTC; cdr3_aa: CASSQELLVETGLSYEQYF
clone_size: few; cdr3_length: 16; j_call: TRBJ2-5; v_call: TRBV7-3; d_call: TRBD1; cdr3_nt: TGTGCCAGCAGCTTAGGGGACAGCGTTATCCAAGAGACCCAGTACTTC; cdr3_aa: CASSLGDSVIQETQYF
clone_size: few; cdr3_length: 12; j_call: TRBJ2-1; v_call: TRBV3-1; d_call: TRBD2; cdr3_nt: TGTGCCAGCAGCCAACGAGCGGGAGGGCTGTTCTTC; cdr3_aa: CASSQRAGGLFF
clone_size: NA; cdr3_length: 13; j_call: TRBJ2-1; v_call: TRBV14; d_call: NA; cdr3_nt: TGTGCCAGCAGCCAAGTTGTCAGCCTCTGGCAGTTCTTC; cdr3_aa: CASSQVVSLWQFF
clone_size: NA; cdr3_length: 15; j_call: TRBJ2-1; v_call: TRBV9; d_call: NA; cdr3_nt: TGTGCCAGCAGCGTAGGGGGGATGATGTTAGCGGAGCAGTTCTTC; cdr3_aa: CASSVGGMMLAEQFF
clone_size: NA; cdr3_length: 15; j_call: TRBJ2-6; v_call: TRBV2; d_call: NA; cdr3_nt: TGTGCCAGCAGCAGCGCACCGAGGGGGGCCAACGTCCTGACTTTC; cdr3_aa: CASSSAPRGANVLTF
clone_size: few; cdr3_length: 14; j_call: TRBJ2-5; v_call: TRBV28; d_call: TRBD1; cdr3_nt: TGTGCCAGCAGTTCTTTCAGGGACAGAGAGACCCAGTACTTC; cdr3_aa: CASSSFRDRETQYF
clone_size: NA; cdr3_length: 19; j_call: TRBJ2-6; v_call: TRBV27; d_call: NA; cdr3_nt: TGTGCCAGCAGTTTAGGCGGGGGCGCAATTAGCACTGGGGCCAACGTCCGGACTTTC; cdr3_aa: CASSLGGGAISTGANVRTF
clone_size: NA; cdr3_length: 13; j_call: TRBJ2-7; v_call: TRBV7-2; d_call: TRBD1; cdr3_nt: TGTGCCAGCACATGGGACAGGGTCAGCGAGCAGTACTTC; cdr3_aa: CASTWDRVSEQYF
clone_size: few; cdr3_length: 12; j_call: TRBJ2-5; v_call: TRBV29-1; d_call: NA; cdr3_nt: TGCAGCGTTGAGACAGGCCAAGAGACCCAGTACTTC; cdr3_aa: CSVETGQETQYF
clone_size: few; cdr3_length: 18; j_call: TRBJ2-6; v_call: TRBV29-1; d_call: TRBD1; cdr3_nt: TGCAGCGTTGAAGATCGACAGGGGGAGTCCTGGGGGGCCAACGTCCTGACTTTC; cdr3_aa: CSVEDRQGESWGANVLTF
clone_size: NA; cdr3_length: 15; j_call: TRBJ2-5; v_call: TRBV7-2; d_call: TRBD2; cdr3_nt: TGTGCCAGCAGCTTACCGGGACTAGAAGAAGAGACCCAGTACTTC; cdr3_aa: CASSLPGLEEETQYF
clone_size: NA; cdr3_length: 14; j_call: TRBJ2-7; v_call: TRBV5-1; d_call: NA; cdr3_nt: TGCGCCAGCAGCTTGGACTGGGAGTCCTACGAGCAGTACTTC; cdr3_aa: CASSLDWESYEQYF
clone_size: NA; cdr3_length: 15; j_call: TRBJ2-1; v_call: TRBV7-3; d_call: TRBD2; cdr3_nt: TGTGCCAGCAGCCTGGCTAGCGGGCCCTACAATGAGCAGTTCTTC; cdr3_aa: CASSLASGPYNEQFF
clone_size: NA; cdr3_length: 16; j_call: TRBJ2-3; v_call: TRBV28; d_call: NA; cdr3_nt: TGTGCCAGCAGTTTTCCCCAGGACTCGGGCACAGATACGCAGTATTTT; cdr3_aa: CASSFPQDSGTDTQYF
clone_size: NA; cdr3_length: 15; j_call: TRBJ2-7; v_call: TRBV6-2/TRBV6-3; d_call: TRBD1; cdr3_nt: TGTGCCAGCAGCCCTCCCGGGACAGGGACGTTTGAGCAGTACTTC; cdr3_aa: CASSPPGTGTFEQYF
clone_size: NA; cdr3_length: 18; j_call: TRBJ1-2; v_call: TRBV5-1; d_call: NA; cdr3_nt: TGCGCCAGCAGCCCGAGGGGGGACGTTGAGGGGCGAAACTATGGCTACACCTTC; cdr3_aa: CASSPRGDVEGRNYGYTF
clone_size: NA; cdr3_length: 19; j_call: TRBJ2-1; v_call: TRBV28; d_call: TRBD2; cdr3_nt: TGTGCCAGCAGTTTATGGCCTAGCGGGAGGATAAGCTCCTACAATGAGCAGTTCTTC; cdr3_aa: CASSLWPSGRISSYNEQFF
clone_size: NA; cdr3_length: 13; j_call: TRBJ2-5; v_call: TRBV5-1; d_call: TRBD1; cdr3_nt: TGCGCCAGCAGCTCGTACAGGGGGGAGACCCAGTACTTC; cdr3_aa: CASSSYRGETQYF
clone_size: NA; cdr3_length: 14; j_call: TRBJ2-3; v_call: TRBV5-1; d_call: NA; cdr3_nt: TGCGCCAGCAGCGACGGACGGGTCACAGATACGCAGTATTTT; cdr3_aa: CASSDGRVTDTQYF
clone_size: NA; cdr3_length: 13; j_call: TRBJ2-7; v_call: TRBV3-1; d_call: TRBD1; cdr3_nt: TGTGCCAGCACCCAGACAGGGACCTACGAGCAGTACTTC; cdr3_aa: CASTQTGTYEQYF
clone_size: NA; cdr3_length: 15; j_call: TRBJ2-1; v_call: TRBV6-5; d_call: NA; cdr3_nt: TGTGCCACCAGATTCGGGCAGGGTGCTCCTAATGAGCAGTTCTTC; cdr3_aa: CATRFGQGAPNEQFF
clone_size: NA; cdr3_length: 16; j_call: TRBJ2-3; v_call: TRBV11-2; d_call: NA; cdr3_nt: TGTGCCAGCAGCGACCTTAGGGGCGGCGCCACAGATACGCAGTATTTT; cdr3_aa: CASSDLRGGATDTQYF
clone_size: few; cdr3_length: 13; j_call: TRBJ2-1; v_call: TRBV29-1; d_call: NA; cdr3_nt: TGCAGCGTTGACAGGGTCTCCTACAATGAGCAGTTCTTC; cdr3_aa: CSVDRVSYNEQFF
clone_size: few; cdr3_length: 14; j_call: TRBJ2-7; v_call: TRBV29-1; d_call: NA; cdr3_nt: TGCAGCGCCGCCGGACGTGGGCGCTCCTACGAGCAGTACTTC; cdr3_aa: CSAAGRGRSYEQYF
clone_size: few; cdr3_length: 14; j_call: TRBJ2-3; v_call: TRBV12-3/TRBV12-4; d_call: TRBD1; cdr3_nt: TGTGCCAGCAGTTTCCGACAGGGTGTAGATACGCAGTATTTT; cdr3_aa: CASSFRQGVDTQYF
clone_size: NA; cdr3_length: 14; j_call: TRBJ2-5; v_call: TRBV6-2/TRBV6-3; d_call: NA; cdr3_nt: TGTGCCAGCAGTCGAGACAGGCAACAAGAGACCCAGTACTTC; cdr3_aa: CASSRDRQQETQYF
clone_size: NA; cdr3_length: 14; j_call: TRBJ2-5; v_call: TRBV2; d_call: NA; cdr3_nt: TGTGCCAGCACCCAAGGGGCTTTTTGGGAGACCCAGTACTTC; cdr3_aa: CASTQGAFWETQYF